These 30 T cell receptor beta chains were all obtained from the same sample, sequenced in a study of OX40 agonist ivuxolimab in advanced cancers. Method: immunoSEQ multiplex PCR; TCRdb's copy keeps in-frame clones and lacks some. Of about 9,000 clones listed, more than 60% are singletons. This material consisted of CD4+ or CD8+ T cells sorted from blood, taken in a trial of the OX40 agonist ivuxolimab. These receptors were collected from an adult with an advanced solid tumor such as melanoma, head and neck, liver or kidney cancer.

V and J are TRBV9 and TRBJ2-1; D call uncertain. Germline assignment: CDR1 SGDLS and CDR2 YYNGEE. Trimming took off 3 bases at V and 5 bases at J, with 12 bases between the two ends. This CDR3 region has 14 residues. The DNA for the CDR3 is TGTGCCAGCAGCGGCCGATACACGGACAATGAGCAGTTCTTC. Residues: CASSGRYTDNEQFF.

The rearrangement joins TRBV7-9 to TRBJ2-7; possible D gene TRBD1, 7 bases. The germline gives CDR1 SEHNR, CDR2 FQNEAQ (reference sequence). V shed 3 bases and J shed 7 bases, with 16 bases lying between them. The CDR3 is 14 amino acids. The CDR3 bases are TGTGCCAGCAGCTTCGTGACAGGGACTCGAGAGCAGTACTTC. It yields the protein CASSFVTGTREQYF. The whole variable domain, filled in from reference TRBV7-9 and TRBJ2-7, reads DTGVSQNPRHKITKRGQNVTFRCDPISEHNRLYWYRQTLGQGPEFLTYFQNEAQLEKSRLLSDRFSAERPKGSFSTLEIQRTEQGDSAMYLCASSFVTGTREQYFGPGTRLTVT.

The chain employs TRBV5-6 and TRBJ2-1, with D unclear. The CDR3 is 14 residues long. Germline loops: CDR1 SGHDT, CDR2 YYEEEE. V gave up 3 bases and J gave up 12 bases, with 19 bases separating them. CDR3 region: CASSSPLQRPMQFF. CDR3 nucleotides: TGTGCCAGCAGCTCTCCCCTACAGCGACCGATGCAGTTCTTC.

Only a few counts were recorded for this clone. This rearrangement joins TRBV30 to TRBJ1-2; 7 nucleotides agree with TRBD1. Germline V gene lookup returns CDR1 GTSNPN and CDR2 SVGIG (reference sequence). J was trimmed by 7 bases and V by 3 bases; bases with no gene match: 2. CDR3 size: 11 residues. For the CDR3, the DNA is TGTGCCTGGAGCCCAGGGGGTGGCTACACCTTC. It is translated as CAWSPGGGYTF.

V gene TRBV30 combines with J gene TRBJ1-5; no firm D call. This CDR3 has 14 amino acids. The V gene's germline CDR1 is GTSNPN and CDR2 SVGIG (reference sequence). Trimming shortened V by 0 bases and J by 2 bases, and 8 bases separated the two germline ends. DNA for the CDR3: TGTGCCTGGAGTGTTGTCGGGGGCAATCAGCCCCAGCATTTT. This sequence encodes CAWSVVGGNQPQHF.

V usage is TRBV6-5 and J usage is TRBJ1-1; D is unresolved. Germline V gene data show CDR1 as MNHEY and CDR2 as SVGAGI. Trimming shortened V by 6 bases and J by 0 bases, and 8 bases separated the two germline ends. The CDR3 totals 13 residues. For the CDR3, the DNA is TGTGCCAGCAGCAGAAACATGAACACTGAAGCTTTCTTT. Its translation: CASSRNMNTEAFF.

The rearrangement joins TRBV4-1 to TRBJ1-1, with D unresolved. The V gene lost 1 base and the J gene lost 4 bases, with 10 bases spanning the gap. This CDR3 is built from 14 residues. Germline CDR1 and CDR2: MGHRA and YSYEKL. CDR3 sequence reads: CASSQGPMGTEAFF. Written as DNA, the CDR3 is TGCGCCAGCAGCCAAGGGCCCATGGGCACTGAAGCTTTCTTT.

The V call is TRBV19, the J call TRBJ2-6, with unresolved D. Trimming cost V 7 bases and J 0 bases, with 10 bases left between them. Per germline, CDR1 LNHDA and CDR2 SQIVND (reference sequence). This CDR3 has 15 residues. CDR3 nucleotides: TGTGCCAGTAACAGACTCAGCTCTGGGGCCAACGTCCTGACTTTC. Translated, it gives CASNRLSSGANVLTF.

The chain carries TRBV6-1 and TRBJ2-5, with D possibly TRBD2 on 5 matching bases. This CDR3 contains 14 residues. V lost 1 base to trimming and J lost 6 bases, with 12 bases between them. Germline loops: CDR1 MNHNS, CDR2 SASEGT. CDR3 nucleotide sequence: TGTGCCAGCAGTGAAGGTGGGGAGAGTCAGACCCAGTACTTC. Protein product: CASSEGGESQTQYF.

The V gene is TRBV7-2, the J gene TRBJ2-5; TRBD2 matches 9 bases. The CDR3 sequence is 15 residues long. Germline values: CDR1 SGHTA, CDR2 FQGNSA. Trimming cost V 5 bases and J 9 bases; bases outside gene matches: 13. The CDR3 loop is CASSLTTSGLQAQYF. The CDR3 DNA reads TGTGCCAGCAGCCTCACGACTAGCGGCCTTCAGGCCCAGTACTTC.

This clone was recorded a few times. This sequence joins TRBV19 and TRBJ2-2; 7 nucleotides line up with TRBD1. The CDR3 is 16 residues long. The junction had 10 bases not matched to a gene; V was cut back by 4 bases and J by 5 bases. Germline values: CDR1 LNHDA, CDR2 SQIVND (reference sequence). The CDR3 coding sequence is TGTGCCAGTAGTACCCCGAAGGTGACAGGGACCGGGGAGCTGTTTTTT. It is translated as CASSTPKVTGTGELFF.

This rearrangement joins TRBV2 to TRBJ2-2; tentatively, D is TRBD1 (7 bases). Germline CDR1 SNHLY, CDR2 FYNNEI. The V end was cut by 6 bases, the J end by 4 bases, with 18 bases between. The CDR3 is made up of 16 amino acids. The CDR3 sequence: CASSVRRDRPTGELFF. Written as DNA, the CDR3 is TGTGCCAGCAGCGTCCGGAGGGACAGACCCACCGGGGAGCTGTTTTTT.

This clone showed up just a few times. The chain combines TRBV6-4 with TRBJ2-1; 8 positions agree with TRBD2. This CDR3 contains 15 residues. Unmatched junction bases numbered 0, after V lost 0 bases and J lost 2 bases. Germline V gene lookup returns CDR1 MRHNA and CDR2 SNTAGT. CDR3 region: CASSDSGGAYNEQFF. In DNA form, the CDR3 reads TGTGCCAGCAGTGACTCCGGGGGGGCCTACAATGAGCAGTTCTTC.

This clone was found once. The chain joins TRBV6-5 to TRBJ2-7; TRBD1 agrees at 7 bases. The germline V gene has CDR1 MNHEY and CDR2 SVGAGI. J lost 3 bases, V lost 7 bases, and 3 bases had no gene match. The CDR3 consists of 12 residues. The CDR3 DNA is TGTGCCAGCATGGGACAGAACTACGAGCAGTACTTC. Translating gives CASMGQNYEQYF.

The V gene is TRBV27, the J gene TRBJ1-6, with D possibly being TRBD1 (5 bases). Per germline, CDR1 MNHEY and CDR2 SMNVEV (reference sequence). The V end was cut by 4 bases, the J end by 5 bases, with 18 bases between. The CDR3 loop spans 17 amino acids. This CDR3 reads CASSSGGPSNHNSPLHF. The CDR3 DNA reads as TGTGCCAGCAGTTCCGGGGGTCCAAGTAACCATAATTCACCCCTCCACTTT.

In this sample, this clone turned up once. V and J are TRBV29-1 and TRBJ2-7; tentatively, D is TRBD1 or TRBD2 (5 bases each). From germline, CDR1 is SQVTM and CDR2 ANQGSEA. This CDR3 comprises 13 residues. V lost 7 bases to trimming and J lost 1 base, with 14 bases between them. In nucleotides, the CDR3 is TGCAGCGCCGTGGGGGTGTCGTCCTACGAGCAGTACTTC. It translates to CSAVGVSSYEQYF.

The genes are TRBV7-9 and TRBJ1-4; D gene uncertain. The V gene's germline CDR1 is SEHNR and CDR2 FQNEAQ (reference sequence). This CDR3 spans 12 amino acids. V shed 7 bases and J shed 4 bases, with 7 bases lying between them. The CDR3 reads CASTPGNEKLFF. The DNA of the CDR3 is TGTGCCAGCACCCCCGGTAATGAAAAACTGTTTTTT. Full variable domain (outside the CDR3, taken from reference TRBV7-9 and TRBJ1-4): DTGVSQNPRHKITKRGQNVTFRCDPISEHNRLYWYRQTLGQGPEFLTYFQNEAQLEKSRLLSDRFSAERPKGSFSTLEIQRTEQGDSAMYLCASTPGNEKLFFGSGTQLSVL.

This chain connects TRBV7-9 to TRBJ2-3; D is uncertain. V was pared by 8 bases and J by 0 bases, with 15 bases between. Germline CDR1 reads SEHNR; CDR2 reads FQNEAQ (reference sequence). CDR3 length: 15 amino acids. For the CDR3, the DNA is TGTGCCAGCTTAAGGGAAACTACTAGCACAGATACGCAGTATTTT. It is translated as CASLRETTSTDTQYF.

The chain uses TRBV4-3 and TRBJ2-7, with TRBD1 identical over 8 bases. With 5 bases clipped from V and 5 bases from J, the junction kept 5 bases outside the gene matches. The CDR3 runs 13 residues. The germline CDR1 and CDR2 sequences are LGHNA and YSLEER. The CDR3 bases are TGCGCCAGCAGCTCCTTCAGGGGGCACGAGCAGTACTTC. Its translation: CASSSFRGHEQYF.

This clone was seen only once. This chain uses TRBV9 with TRBJ1-2; no definite D call. This CDR3 region has 15 residues. V was trimmed by 0 bases and J by 6 bases, leaving 15 bases between them. Looked up from germline, CDR1 is SGDLS and CDR2 is YYNGEE. The CDR3 DNA reads as TGTGCCAGCAGCGTAGATGGCAGAGGACGGAATGGCTACACCTTC. Amino acid sequence: CASSVDGRGRNGYTF.

This clone was counted once. The chain employs TRBV28 and TRBJ2-5; no definite D call. The V end was cut by 5 bases, the J end by 5 bases, with 21 bases between. Germline V lookup: CDR1 MDHEN, CDR2 SYDVKM. This CDR3 region has 16 residues. In DNA form, the CDR3 reads TGTGCCAGCAGTCCGCCTATGATGGCTGTGGGGGAGACCCAGTACTTC. It translates to CASSPPMMAVGETQYF.

As to this clone: Only one base separates this from a far larger clonotype, so it likely reflects a read error. CDR3 coding DNA: TGTGCCAGCAATTACTCCCAGGGAGGATATGGCTACACCTTC. It is translated as CASNYSQGGYGYTF. The rearrangement uses TRBV6-5 and TRBJ1-2, with D perhaps matching TRBD1 (5 bases). The CDR3 runs 14 residues. Germline V CDR1 and CDR2: MNHEY, SVGAGI.

This clone was picked up a small number of times. The J gene is TRBJ1-6, the V gene TRBV19; possible D gene TRBD1, 6 bases. This CDR3 contains 14 residues. CDR1 LNHDA and CDR2 SQIVND come from the germline V gene (reference sequence). V lost 4 bases to trimming and J lost 5 bases, with 9 bases between them. This CDR3 reads CASSTGQNNSPLHF. DNA for the CDR3: TGTGCCAGTAGTACCGGACAGAATAATTCACCCCTCCACTTT.

The rearrangement links TRBV6-6 to TRBJ1-2; D remains ambiguous. CDR3 length equals 14 residues. V lost 4 bases, J lost 0 bases, and 9 bases lay in between. The V gene's germline CDR1 is MNHNY and CDR2 SVGAGI (reference sequence). CDR3 sequence: CASSLGAANYGYTF. The CDR3 DNA sequence: TGTGCCAGCAGTTTAGGCGCAGCTAACTATGGCTACACCTTC.

This clone was seen only once. Within the sample, other DNA sequences also encode this same CDR3. The V call is TRBV30, the J call TRBJ1-6, with D unclear. CDR1 is GTSNPN, CDR2 SVGIG, per germline (reference sequence). Trimming left V 4 bases short and J 3 bases short, with 10 bases between. The CDR3 sequence is 14 residues long. The CDR3 DNA is TGTGCCTGGACTAACGGCCTCTATAATTCACCCCTCCACTTT. The encoded protein is CAWTNGLYNSPLHF.

The chain couples TRBV18 to TRBJ2-1; D is possibly TRBD2 (5 bases). Trimming removed 0 bases at V and 4 bases at J, with 10 bases between. The CDR3 runs 15 residues. Germline CDR1 KGHSH, CDR2 LQKENI. CDR3: CASSPPGPGYNEQFF. In DNA form, the CDR3 reads TGTGCCAGCTCACCACCGGGCCCGGGATACAATGAGCAGTTCTTC.

This clone was recorded once. The gene calls are TRBV7-9 and TRBJ1-2; no definite D call. CDR1 is SEHNR and CDR2 is FQNEAQ in the germline V gene (reference sequence). The V end lost 5 bases, the J end lost 4 bases, and 20 bases lay between the germline ends. CDR3 length equals 16 residues. CDR3 nucleotide sequence: TGTGCCAGCAGCCAAATATACCATGGAAAGATCTATGGCTACACCTTC. It specifies CASSQIYHGKIYGYTF.

The genes are TRBV19 and TRBJ1-4; TRBD1 might be the D (6 bases). Trimming took 1 base from V and 6 from J, leaving 12 bases between them. CDR3 length: 15 residues. Germline assignment: CDR1 LNHDA and CDR2 SQIVND (reference sequence). DNA for the CDR3: TGTGCCAGTAGTATAGCCCGGGGGCGGGATGAAAAACTGTTTTTT. Protein product: CASSIARGRDEKLFF.

The chain couples TRBV10-3 to TRBJ2-5; the match to TRBD2 covers 7 bases. The end of the DNA is better explained by TRBJ2-7, so the J call may be wrong. Germline CDR1 reads ENHRY; CDR2 reads SYGVKD. This CDR3 is 15 amino acids long. In DNA, the CDR3 is TGTGCCATCAGTGACCCCGGGGGGAGCTCCTACGAGCAGTACTTC. Its translation: CAISDPGGSSYEQYF.

The chain is built from TRBV6-5 and TRBJ1-2; D uncertain. The CDR3 has 13 amino acids. Trimming removed 6 bases from V and 2 bases from J, with 10 bases in between. CDR1 and CDR2 (germline): MNHEY, SVGAGI. The CDR3 nucleotides read TGTGCCAGCAGCACTCAGGCCAACTATGGCTACACCTTC. Translating it yields CASSTQANYGYTF.